This T cell receptor beta chain was sequenced in a study of blood T cell repertoires in COVID-19. Overall study: Material from acute and convalescent COVID-19 was sourced from the United States, Italy and Spain. The cDNA or gDNA used as material had been derived from T cells, B-cell-depleted T cells, or PBMCs.

V gave up 5 bases and J gave up 4 bases, with 14 bases separating them. CDR3 size: 14 residues. Per germline, CDR1 LGHDT and CDR2 YNNKEL (reference sequence). As handled by the study authors: Estimation of nucleated cell counts was performed using reference gene primer amplification. Sequencing was performed with immunoSEQ multiplex PCR; in TCRdb, only in-frame clones are kept and a portion is missing. The V and J calls and the clone size are those of that table, but D and trimming were determined from the DNA. The data contain over 250,000 clones, over 75% of them singletons. Sequenced input: peripheral blood. This sequence was found in a woman aged 60-75 years with acute or convalescent COVID-19. The chain couples TRBV3-1 (or the pseudogene TRBV3-2) to TRBJ1-1; the D gene is possibly TRBD1 (6 bases). CDR3 coding DNA: TGTGCCAGCAGCGATTACAGGGTCAGCACTGAAGCTTTCTTT. It translates to CASSDYRVSTEAFF.